This TCR beta chain was retrieved from a study of cytomegalovirus exposure and HLA in healthy donors. Findings and caveats of the study: Exclusion as indistinguishable affected some V segments, including TRBV6-2 and TRBV6-3. Rare TCR sequences dominated, though some public TCRs recurred in many donors.

Trimming cost V 2 bases and J 3 bases; bases outside gene matches: 0. Germline CDR1 reads MGHRA; CDR2 reads YSYEKL. This CDR3 spans 13 amino acids. The PCR used 60 Vbeta and 13 Jbeta primers. TCRdb's table, derived via immunoSEQ multiplex PCR, lists solely in-frame clones and lacks some. The repertoire includes approximately 100,000 clones, roughly three quarters of them detected once, and over 3.5% sits in the top ten. A note on this clone: Its target is unknown.

The specimen sequenced was PBMCs. The sequence came from a man aged 40-49 years in good health and CMV-seronegative. V is TRBV4-1 and J is TRBJ1-2, with 7 nucleotides matching TRBD1. The CDR3 sequence: CASSQQGDYGYTF. Written as DNA, the CDR3 is TGCGCCAGCAGCCAACAGGGGGACTATGGCTACACCTTC.